What follows are 16 T cell receptor beta chains derived from one specimen sequenced in a study of blood T cells in healthy people across ages. Primed by a sample-barcoded 5' primer and a J-beta primer mix, a second PCR proceeded for 7 to 11 cycles. Each CDR3 protein is one row after TCRdb ran MiXCR on the 5' RACE reads. The sample lists 790,000 or so distinct CDR3 sequences, 56% occurring once. The sequencing sample was made of blood. Source of these receptors: a man aged 40-49 years in good health.

This clonotype was detected many times. This chain joins TRBV20-1 and TRBJ2-7, with 12 bases that match TRBD1. CDR1 is DFQATT, CDR2 SNEGSKA, per germline (reference sequence). This CDR3 is built from 13 residues. V lost 5 bases and J lost 4; bases outside the gene matches: 3. The CDR3 nucleotides are TGCAGTGCTCCGGGACAGGGGGCATACGAGCAGTACTTC. Translating gives CSAPGQGAYEQYF.

This clonotype was observed a handful of times. J is TRBJ2-6 and V is TRBV4-3; 8 bases map to TRBD1. The junction had 3 bases not matched to a gene; V was cut back by 1 base and J by 4 bases. CDR3 length equals 16 residues. Germline-derived CDR1 and CDR2 are LGHNA and YSLEER. CDR3 loop: CASSQGRGQGANVLTF. DNA of the CDR3: TGCGCCAGCAGCCAAGGCAGGGGGCAAGGGGCCAACGTCCTGACTTTC.

This clonotype was seen once. V and J are TRBV2 and TRBJ1-1, with D possibly matching TRBD1 (6 bases). The CDR3 sequence is 16 residues long. CDR1 is SNHLY and CDR2 is FYNNEI in the germline V gene. Trimming left V 6 bases short and J 1 base short, with 18 bases between. The CDR3 region has the DNA TGTGCCAGCAGCCCCGACGGGGGCCGGAAGAACACTGAAGCTTTCTTT. It is translated as CASSPDGGRKNTEAFF. The variable domain in full, completed from reference TRBV2 and TRBJ1-1, reads EPEVTQTPSHQVTQMGQEVILRCVPISNHLYFYWYRQILGQKVEFLVSFYNNEISEKSEIFDDQFSVERPDGSNFTLKIRSTKLEDSAMYFCASSPDGGRKNTEAFFGQGTRLTVV.

The chain couples TRBV6-6 to TRBJ2-7, with 12 bases lining up with TRBD2. This CDR3 comprises 15 residues. The V and J ends lost 10 bases and 7 bases, in that order; junction bases with no gene match: 14. CDR1 MNHNY and CDR2 SVGAGI come from the germline V gene (reference sequence). This CDR3 is CATEATSGSQNEQYF. The CDR3 DNA reads TGTGCCACCGAAGCGACTAGCGGGAGTCAAAATGAGCAGTACTTC.

In its sample, this clonotype was seen once. V usage is TRBV12-3 or TRBV12-4 and J usage is TRBJ2-4; D gene ambiguous. V lost 5 bases and J 0 bases, leaving 11 bases between the germline ends. This CDR3 comprises 15 residues. The CDR3 loop is CASSRTVLAKNIQYF. Here the CDR3 DNA reads TGTGCCAGCAGTCGGACGGTACTAGCCAAAAACATTCAGTACTTC.

The CDR3 spells CAISESRGRASREQYF. CDR3 DNA: TGTGCCATCAGTGAGTCGCGGGGGAGGGCATCACGCGAGCAGTACTTC. The J gene is TRBJ2-5, the V gene TRBV10-3; 7 bases align to TRBD2. The DNA matches TRBJ2-7 better at its end, which makes the J call doubtful. CDR1 is ENHRY, CDR2 SYGVKD, per germline. The length of the CDR3 is 16 residues.

This clonotype was found a few times. V is TRBV5-4 and J is TRBJ1-2; D is ambiguous. This CDR3 comprises 12 residues. Germline-derived CDR1 and CDR2 are SGHNT and YYREEE (reference sequence). The ends were cut back, 0 bases at V and 6 bases at J, with 6 bases in the middle. Written as DNA, the CDR3 is TGTGCCAGCAGCTTGGGTTTCGATGGCTACACCTTC. Amino acids: CASSLGFDGYTF. Supplemented by reference TRBV5-4 and TRBJ1-2, the full variable domain reads ETGVTQSPTHLIKTRGQQVTLRCSSQSGHNTVSWYQQALGQGPQFIFQYYREEENGRGNFPPRFSGLQFPNYSSELNVNALELDDSALYLCASSLGFDGYTFGSGTRLTVV.

The rearrangement uses TRBV12-3 or TRBV12-4 and TRBJ2-3, with D tentatively TRBD2 (6 bases). V lost 6 bases and J 4 bases, leaving 14 bases between the germline ends. The CDR3 covers 14 residues. CDR3 sequence reads: CASREIGGPDTQYF. The CDR3 nucleotides are TGTGCCAGCAGGGAAATCGGGGGTCCAGATACGCAGTATTTT.

V is TRBV6-6 and J is TRBJ2-2; weak D call: TRBD2 (6 bases). Germline values: CDR1 MNHNY, CDR2 SVGAGI (reference sequence). The length of the CDR3 is 15 residues. Trimming removed 6 bases at V and 4 bases at J, with 15 bases between. The CDR3 nucleotides read TGTGCCAGCAGCCCCGAGGGCGGGATCACCGGGGAGCTGTTTTTT. Translation: CASSPEGGITGELFF.

The chain links TRBV12-3 or TRBV12-4 to TRBJ1-5, with TRBD1 as a possible D gene (6 bases). Between the trimmed V and J ends, which lost 2 bases and 6 bases, there was a span of 11 bases. The CDR3 length is 14 residues. CDR3 bases: TGTGCCAGCAGTTTAAATGGGGGCGTTCAGCCCCAGCATTTT. Its translation is CASSLNGGVQPQHF.

The chain combines TRBV4-2 with TRBJ1-5, with D unclear. Germline CDR1 is LGHNA and CDR2 is YNFKEQ. Trimming shortened V by 6 bases and J by 2 bases, and 14 bases separated the two germline ends. This CDR3 is built from 15 residues. Here the CDR3 reads CASRRGDGGNQPQHF. The CDR3 nucleotides read TGTGCCAGCAGGCGGGGTGACGGCGGCAATCAGCCCCAGCATTTT.

The J gene is TRBJ2-1, the V gene TRBV6-5, with TRBD1 identical over 8 bases. The CDR3 runs 15 residues. V lost 5 bases and J lost 5; bases outside the gene matches: 8. CDR1 MNHEY and CDR2 SVGAGI come from the germline V gene. CDR3 region: CASSASRGRDNEQFF. CDR3 in DNA: TGTGCCAGCAGTGCAAGCAGGGGGCGCGACAATGAGCAGTTCTTC.

The rearrangement links TRBV10-3 to TRBJ1-6; 7 nucleotides match TRBD1. J was trimmed by 8 bases and V by 5 bases; bases with no gene match: 6. Germline loops: CDR1 ENHRY, CDR2 SYGVKD. The CDR3 runs 14 residues. The CDR3 loop is CAISQQGSDSPLHF. Written as DNA, the CDR3 is TGTGCCATCAGTCAACAGGGGAGCGATTCACCCCTCCACTTT.

The sample holds many counts of this clonotype. The chain recombines TRBV7-2 with TRBJ1-1; TRBD1 is a possible D gene (5 bases). Looked up from germline, CDR1 is SGHTA and CDR2 is FQGNSA. This CDR3 is 14 amino acids long. V shed 2 bases and J shed 7 bases, with 14 bases lying between them. Here the CDR3 reads CASSLKLGGVEAFF. CDR3 DNA sequence: TGTGCCAGCAGCTTAAAATTAGGAGGGGTTGAAGCTTTCTTT.

This clonotype was counted a few times. V is TRBV7-2 and J is TRBJ1-2; TRBD1 might be the D (5 bases). The CDR3 covers 17 residues. The germline gives CDR1 SGHTA, CDR2 FQGNSA. Trimming removed 5 bases from V and 5 bases from J, with 24 bases in between. The CDR3 nucleotides are TGTGCCAGCAGCCAAAACGCAGAACTCGGCAGGGTTTATGGCTACACCTTC. Encoded protein: CASSQNAELGRVYGYTF.

The chain has TRBV6-2 or TRBV6-3 and TRBJ2-5; 8 bases map to TRBD1. The CDR3 extends over 17 amino acids. J was trimmed by 5 bases and V by 7 bases; bases with no gene match: 18. The germline V gene has CDR1 MNHEY and CDR2 SVGEGT. DNA for the CDR3: TGTGCCAGCAATCCACACTCCGGACAGGGTGCTTCGGAGACCCAGTACTTC. Its translation: CASNPHSGQGASETQYF.